The sequence of this T cell receptor beta chain was determined in a study of T cell changes during pregnancy in multiple sclerosis. Method: immunoSEQ multiplex PCR; TCRdb's copy keeps in-frame clones and lacks some. The table shows 35,000 to 40,000 clones, with 80% to 95% occurring only once. CDR3 length equals 15 residues. In germline, CDR1 is MNHEY, CDR2 SVGAGI. The V end lost 7 bases, the J end lost 7 bases, and 22 bases lay between the germline ends. Sequencing used CD4+ T cells from peripheral blood mononuclear cells, obtained in the third trimester of pregnancy. This chain links TRBV6-5 with TRBJ1-2, with a weak D call TRBD1 (5 bases). The sequence was obtained from a female donor in good health, enrolled as a control in a pregnancy study. The CDR3 here is CASKGVGEGAGGYTF. The CDR3, as DNA: TGTGCCAGCAAGGGCGTCGGCGAAGGGGCAGGTGGCTACACCTTC.